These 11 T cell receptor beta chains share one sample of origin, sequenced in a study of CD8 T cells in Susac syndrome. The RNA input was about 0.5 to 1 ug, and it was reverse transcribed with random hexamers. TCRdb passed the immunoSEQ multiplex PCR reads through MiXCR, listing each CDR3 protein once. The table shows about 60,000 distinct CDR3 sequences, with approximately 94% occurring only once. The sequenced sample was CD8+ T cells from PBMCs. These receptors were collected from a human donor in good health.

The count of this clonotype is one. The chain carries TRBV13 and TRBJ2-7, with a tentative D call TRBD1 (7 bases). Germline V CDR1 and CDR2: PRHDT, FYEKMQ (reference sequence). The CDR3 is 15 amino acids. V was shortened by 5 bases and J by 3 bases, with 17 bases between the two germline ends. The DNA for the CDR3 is TGTGCCAGCAGCCTAACAGGGGACTTCAGCTACGAGCAGTACTTC. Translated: CASSLTGDFSYEQYF.

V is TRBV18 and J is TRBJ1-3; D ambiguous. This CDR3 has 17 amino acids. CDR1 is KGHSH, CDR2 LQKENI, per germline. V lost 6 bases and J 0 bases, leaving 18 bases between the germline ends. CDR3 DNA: TGTGCCAGCTCCCCAGCCGAGGCCCCTCTCTCTGGAAACACCATATATTTT. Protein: CASSPAEAPLSGNTIYF.

The CDR3 is CASSAGGSLYYEQYF. The CDR3 nucleotides are TGTGCCAGCAGCGCGGGGGGCAGTCTATACTACGAGCAGTACTTC. This chain connects TRBV5-6 to TRBJ2-7; 8 bases fit TRBD2. The length of the CDR3 is 15 residues. Germline-derived CDR1 and CDR2 are SGHDT and YYEEEE. After removal of 4 bases from V and 3 bases from J, the junction contained 9 bases not matched to a gene.

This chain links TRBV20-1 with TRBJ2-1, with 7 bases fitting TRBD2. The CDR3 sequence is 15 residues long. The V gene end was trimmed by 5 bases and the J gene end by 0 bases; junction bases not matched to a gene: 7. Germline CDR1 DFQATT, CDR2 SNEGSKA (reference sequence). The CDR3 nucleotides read TGCAGTGCTTCTCGACTAGCCAGCTCCTACAATGAGCAGTTCTTC. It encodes CSASRLASSYNEQFF.

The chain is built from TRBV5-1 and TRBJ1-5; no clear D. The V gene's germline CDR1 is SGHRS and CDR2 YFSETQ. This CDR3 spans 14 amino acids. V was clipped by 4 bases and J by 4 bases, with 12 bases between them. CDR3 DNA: TGCGCCAGCAGCCCGGACGCCCCAAATCAGCCCCAGCATTTT. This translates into CASSPDAPNQPQHF.

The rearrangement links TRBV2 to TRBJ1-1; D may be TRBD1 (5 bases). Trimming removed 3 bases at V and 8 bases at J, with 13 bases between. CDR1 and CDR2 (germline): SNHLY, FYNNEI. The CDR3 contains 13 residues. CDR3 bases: TGTGCCAGCAGTGACGGGGAGGGGCCCGAAGCTTTCTTT. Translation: CASSDGEGPEAFF.

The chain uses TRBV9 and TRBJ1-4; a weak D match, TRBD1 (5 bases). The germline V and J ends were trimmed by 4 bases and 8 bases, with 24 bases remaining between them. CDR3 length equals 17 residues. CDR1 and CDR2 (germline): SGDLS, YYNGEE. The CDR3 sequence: CASSPRSRGEAGEKLFF. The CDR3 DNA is TGTGCCAGCAGCCCCAGATCGAGGGGAGAGGCTGGGGAAAAACTGTTTTTT.

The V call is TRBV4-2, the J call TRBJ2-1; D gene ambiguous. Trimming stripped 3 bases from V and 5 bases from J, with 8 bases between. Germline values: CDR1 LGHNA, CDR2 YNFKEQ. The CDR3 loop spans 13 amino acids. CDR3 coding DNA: TGTGCCAGCAGCCAGTCAATAGACAATGAGCAGTTCTTC. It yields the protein CASSQSIDNEQFF.

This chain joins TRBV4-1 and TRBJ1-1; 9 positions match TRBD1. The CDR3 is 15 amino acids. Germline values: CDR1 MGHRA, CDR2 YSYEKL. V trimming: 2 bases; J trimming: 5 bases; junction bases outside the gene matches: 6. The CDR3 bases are TGCGCCAGCAGCCAACGTTCGGACAGGGGAACTGAAGCTTTCTTT. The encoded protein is CASSQRSDRGTEAFF.

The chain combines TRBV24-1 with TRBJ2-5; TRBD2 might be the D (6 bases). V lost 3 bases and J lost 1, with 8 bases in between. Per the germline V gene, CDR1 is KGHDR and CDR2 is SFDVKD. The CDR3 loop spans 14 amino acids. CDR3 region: CATSDTGLQETQYF. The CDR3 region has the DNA TGTGCCACCAGTGATACGGGACTCCAAGAGACCCAGTACTTC.

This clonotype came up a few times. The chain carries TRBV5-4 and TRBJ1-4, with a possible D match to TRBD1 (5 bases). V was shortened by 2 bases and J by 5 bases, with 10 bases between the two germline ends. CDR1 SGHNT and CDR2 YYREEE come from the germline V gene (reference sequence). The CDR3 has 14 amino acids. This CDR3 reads CASSFGTGNEKLFF. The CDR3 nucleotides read TGTGCCAGCAGCTTCGGGACTGGCAATGAAAAACTGTTTTTT.